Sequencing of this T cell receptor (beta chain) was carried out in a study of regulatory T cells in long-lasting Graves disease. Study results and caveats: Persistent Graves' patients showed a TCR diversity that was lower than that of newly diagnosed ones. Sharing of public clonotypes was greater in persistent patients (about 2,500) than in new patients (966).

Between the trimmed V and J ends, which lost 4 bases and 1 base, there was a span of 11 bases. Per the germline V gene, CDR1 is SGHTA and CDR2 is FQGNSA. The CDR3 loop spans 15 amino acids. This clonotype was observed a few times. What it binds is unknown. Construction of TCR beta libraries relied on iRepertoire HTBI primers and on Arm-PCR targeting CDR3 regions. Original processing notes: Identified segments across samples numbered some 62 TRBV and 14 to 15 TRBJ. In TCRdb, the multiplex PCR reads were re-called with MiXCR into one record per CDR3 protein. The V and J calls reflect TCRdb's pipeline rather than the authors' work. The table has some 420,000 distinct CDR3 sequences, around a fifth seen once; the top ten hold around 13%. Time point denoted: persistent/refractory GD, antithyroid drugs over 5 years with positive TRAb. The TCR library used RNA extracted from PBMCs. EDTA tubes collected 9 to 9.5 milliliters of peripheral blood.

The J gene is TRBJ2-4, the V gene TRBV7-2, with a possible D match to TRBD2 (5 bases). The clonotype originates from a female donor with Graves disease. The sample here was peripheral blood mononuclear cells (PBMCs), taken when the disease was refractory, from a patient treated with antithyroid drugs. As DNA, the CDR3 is TGTGCCAGCAGCTGGTCTAGCCGCGCCAAAAACATTCAGTACTTC. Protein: CASSWSSRAKNIQYF.